These 28 T cell receptor beta chains came from one sample sequenced in a study of blood T cell repertoires in COVID-19. TCRdb's table, derived via immunoSEQ multiplex PCR, lists solely in-frame clones and lacks some. Of over 200,000 clones listed, approximately 83% are singletons. Sequenced: peripheral blood. Receptors were obtained from a woman in her twenties or thirties with COVID-19, enrolled during active disease.

This rearrangement joins TRBV10-3 to TRBJ1-4; 10 bases line up with TRBD1. This CDR3 is 14 amino acids long. V dropped 5 bases and J dropped 6; count of bases not matched to a gene: 3. Germline V gene data show CDR1 as ENHRY and CDR2 as SYGVKD. Written as DNA, the CDR3 is TGTGCCATCAGTTCGACAGGGGGCGATGAAAAACTGTTTTTT. Protein product: CAISSTGGDEKLFF.

This sequence joins TRBV30 and TRBJ1-6; D uncertain. Deletions cut 3 bases from V and 6 bases from J, with 18 bases between. Germline values: CDR1 GTSNPN, CDR2 SVGIG (reference sequence). The CDR3 spans 16 residues. The CDR3 is CAWRIDGRVPNSPLHF. The CDR3 DNA reads TGTGCCTGGAGAATTGATGGGAGGGTTCCTAATTCACCCCTCCACTTT.

This chain links TRBV18 with TRBJ2-5; TRBD2 might be the D (6 bases). The V gene lost 2 bases and the J gene lost 2 bases, with 12 bases spanning the gap. This CDR3 is built from 15 residues. CDR1 KGHSH and CDR2 LQKENI come from the germline V gene. This CDR3 reads CASSPYGTSQETQYF. The CDR3 DNA reads TGTGCCAGCTCACCATATGGGACTTCGCAAGAGACCCAGTACTTC.

This rearrangement joins TRBV28 to TRBJ1-2; D may be TRBD1 (6 bases). This CDR3 comprises 15 residues. Trimming removed 5 bases from V and 8 bases from J, with 21 bases in between. The germline CDR1 and CDR2 sequences are MDHEN and SYDVKM. The chain's CDR3 is CASSTYLQGEGGYTF. As DNA, the CDR3 is TGTGCCAGCAGTACTTATTTACAGGGAGAAGGCGGCTACACCTTC.

The V gene is TRBV6-6, the J gene TRBJ2-7; 9 bases align to TRBD2. This CDR3 is built from 16 residues. Trimming removed 4 bases from V and 7 bases from J; junction bases left unmatched: 14. CDR1 MNHNY and CDR2 SVGAGI come from the germline V gene (reference sequence). This CDR3 is CASSSDSLAGGSEQYF. CDR3 in DNA: TGTGCCAGCAGTTCGGATTCACTAGCGGGCGGCTCGGAGCAGTACTTC.

This chain links TRBV20-1 with TRBJ2-7; possibly TRBD2 for D (7 bases). The CDR3 runs to 11 residues. From germline, CDR1 is DFQATT and CDR2 SNEGSKA (reference sequence). Here the CDR3 DNA reads TGCGAAGAGGGGGGGGGCTACGAGCAGTACTTC. Its protein is CEEGGGYEQYF.

The rearrangement joins TRBV30 to TRBJ2-2; unclear D gene. CDR1 and CDR2 (germline): GTSNPN, SVGIG (reference sequence). Trimming shortened V by 5 bases and J by 3 bases, and 13 bases separated the two germline ends. The CDR3 length is 14 residues. The CDR3 region is CAWSSFEDTGELFF. The CDR3 bases are TGTGCCTGGTCCTCCTTTGAGGACACCGGGGAGCTGTTTTTT.

V is TRBV7-2 and J is TRBJ1-3; D gene unclear. The CDR3 contains 15 residues. Trimming pared 1 base from V and 4 bases from J, leaving 11 bases between. CDR1 is SGHTA and CDR2 is FQGNSA in the germline V gene. The CDR3 DNA reads TGTGCCAGCAGCTTAGGTTCCGGGTCCGGAAACACCATATATTTT. The encoded protein is CASSLGSGSGNTIYF.

The gene calls are TRBV2 and TRBJ2-7; 8 positions agree with TRBD1. Trimming at V came to 5 bases and at J to 4 bases, leaving 10 bases not matched to a gene. CDR3 length: 15 residues. Looked up from germline, CDR1 is SNHLY and CDR2 is FYNNEI. The CDR3 nucleotides are TGTGCCAGCAGTTATGACAGGGGAGGCGGTTACGAGCAGTACTTC. Protein: CASSYDRGGGYEQYF.

The CDR3 is CASSLTSLPYEQYF. CDR3 DNA sequence: TGTGCCAGCAGCCTGACTAGCTTACCCTACGAGCAGTACTTC. J is TRBJ2-7 and V is TRBV3-1 (or the pseudogene TRBV3-2); 7 bases are a match to TRBD2. J gave up 2 bases and V 4 bases, and 5 bases lay outside the gene matches. Germline-derived CDR1 and CDR2 are LGHDT and YNNKEL (reference sequence). This CDR3 contains 14 residues.

The chain carries TRBV5-1 and TRBJ1-3; D uncertain. The CDR3 runs 14 residues. Germline assignment: CDR1 SGHRS and CDR2 YFSETQ. V lost 3 bases, J lost 0 bases, and 7 bases lay in between. The CDR3 here is CASSYQVSGNTIYF. The CDR3 region has the DNA TGCGCCAGCAGCTATCAGGTCTCTGGAAACACCATATATTTT. Together with reference TRBV5-1 and TRBJ1-3, the CDR3 gives the full variable domain: KAGVTQTPRYLIKTRGQQVTLSCSPISGHRSVSWYQQTPGQGLQFLFEYFSETQRNKGNFPGRFSGRQFSNSRSEMNVSTLELGDSALYLCASSYQVSGNTIYFGEGSWLTVV.

V and J are TRBV27 and TRBJ2-5, with 7 positions matching TRBD2. The CDR3 consists of 14 residues. The V gene end was trimmed by 0 bases and the J gene end by 5 bases; junction bases not matched to a gene: 3. The germline V gene encodes CDR1 MNHEY and CDR2 SMNVEV (reference sequence). As DNA, the CDR3 is TGTGCCAGCAGTTTATCGTGGCGGGGGGAGACCCAGTACTTC. This codes for CASSLSWRGETQYF.

V usage is TRBV29-1 and J usage is TRBJ2-1; a possible D gene is TRBD2 (7 bases). The germline gives CDR1 SQVTM, CDR2 ANQGSEA. The length of the CDR3 is 15 residues. With 7 bases removed from V and 7 bases from J, the gap between germline ends came to 23 bases. For the CDR3, the DNA is TGCAGCGCAAAGGGCACAGGGAGGGGGAATAATGAGCAGTTCTTC. This translates into CSAKGTGRGNNEQFF.

This clone has just one count. The V and J genes are TRBV5-1 and TRBJ2-7; a weak D match, TRBD2 (6 bases). The CDR3 sequence is 15 residues long. Germline-derived CDR1 and CDR2 are SGHRS and YFSETQ. Trimming shortened V by 0 bases and J by 0 bases, and 10 bases separated the two germline ends. CDR3 protein: CASSLAVGSSYEQYF. The CDR3 DNA reads TGCGCCAGCAGCTTGGCTGTCGGGAGCTCCTACGAGCAGTACTTC.

This chain connects TRBV18 to TRBJ2-3; 9 bases agree with TRBD2. CDR1 is KGHSH and CDR2 is LQKENI in the germline V gene. The CDR3 loop spans 17 amino acids. J was trimmed by 3 bases and V by 0 bases; bases with no gene match: 7. CDR3 residues: CASSPPQAGGLTDTQYF. As DNA, the CDR3 is TGTGCCAGCTCACCACCCCAGGCGGGGGGGCTAACAGATACGCAGTATTTT.

The chain employs TRBV29-1 and TRBJ1-2; TRBD1 agrees at 7 bases. V was clipped by 6 bases and J by 5 bases; unmatched bases: 6. This CDR3 is 12 amino acids long. Germline V lookup: CDR1 SQVTM, CDR2 ANQGSEA. CDR3 in DNA: TGCAGCGTCGGAACAGGGGAATATGGCTACACCTTC. This codes for CSVGTGEYGYTF.

The chain uses TRBV5-1 and TRBJ2-3; 12 bases agree with TRBD2. Germline V gene data show CDR1 as SGHRS and CDR2 as YFSETQ. V was pared by 6 bases and J by 0 bases, with 8 bases of the junction left unmatched. There are 17 residues in the CDR3. Written as DNA, the CDR3 is TGCGCCAGCAATAGGTCTAGCGGGAGGGGTAGCACAGATACGCAGTATTTT. This sequence encodes CASNRSSGRGSTDTQYF.

The chain links TRBV19 to TRBJ2-3; 9 bases fit TRBD2. Germline V CDR1 and CDR2: LNHDA, SQIVND (reference sequence). The CDR3 spans 17 residues. V shed 6 bases, J shed 3 bases, and the junction held 13 bases outside the gene matches. CDR3 in DNA: TGTGCCAGTAGGCCCTCAGGGCGGGGGGGACGGACAGATACGCAGTATTTT. Protein product: CASRPSGRGGRTDTQYF.

This clone appeared a single time. This chain joins TRBV4-3 and TRBJ2-3; 7 bases fit TRBD2. After removal of 0 bases from V and 7 bases from J, the junction contained 16 bases not matched to a gene. This CDR3 has 18 amino acids. Germline V CDR1 and CDR2: LGHNA, YSLEER. The CDR3 reads CASSQDTGFAGVKNTQYF. Here the CDR3 DNA reads TGCGCCAGCAGCCAAGACACTGGATTTGCGGGGGTTAAAAATACGCAGTATTTT.

CDR3 nucleotide sequence: TGCAGTGCCGTAAACACAGATACGCAGTATTTT. It yields the protein CSAVNTDTQYF. The chain is built from TRBV20-1 and TRBJ2-3; D remains ambiguous. The V and J ends lost 6 bases and 2 bases respectively, with 6 bases between them. The CDR3 contains 11 residues. CDR1 and CDR2 (germline): DFQATT, SNEGSKA (reference sequence).

The chain links TRBV2 to TRBJ2-7; 7 bases line up with TRBD1. J gave up 5 bases and V 6 bases, and 4 bases lay outside the gene matches. CDR1 is SNHLY, CDR2 FYNNEI, per germline. The CDR3 sequence is 12 residues long. In nucleotides, the CDR3 is TGTGCCAGCAGAAGGACAGGCAACGAGCAGTACTTC. It codes for CASRRTGNEQYF.

This rearrangement joins TRBV5-6 to TRBJ2-1, with 11 nucleotides matching TRBD2. Per germline, CDR1 SGHDT and CDR2 YYEEEE. The CDR3 contains 17 residues. After removal of 4 bases from V and 10 bases from J, the junction contained 16 bases not matched to a gene. CDR3: CASSLGYSGRASGEQFF. CDR3 in DNA: TGTGCCAGCAGCCTTGGGTATAGCGGGAGGGCCTCAGGGGAGCAGTTCTTC.

The V call is TRBV7-9, the J call TRBJ2-1, with a weak D call TRBD1 (6 bases). The CDR3 is 15 residues long. The V gene's germline CDR1 is SEHNR and CDR2 FQNEAQ (reference sequence). With 8 bases removed from V and 3 bases from J, the gap between germline ends came to 17 bases. CDR3 loop: CASAHSEQGYNEQFF. DNA for the CDR3: TGTGCCAGCGCCCATAGCGAACAGGGCTACAATGAGCAGTTCTTC.

V is TRBV19 and J is TRBJ1-1; perhaps TRBD1 as D (5 bases). The CDR3 is made up of 13 amino acids. Trimming cost V 1 base and J 7 bases, with 10 bases left between them. From germline, CDR1 is LNHDA and CDR2 SQIVND (reference sequence). Here the CDR3 reads CASSIVGAGEAFF. CDR3 nucleotides: TGTGCCAGTAGTATAGTAGGGGCCGGTGAAGCTTTCTTT. Combining the CDR3 with reference TRBV19 and TRBJ1-1 gives the whole variable domain DGGITQSPKYLFRKEGQNVTLSCEQNLNHDAMYWYRQDPGQGLRLIYYSQIVNDFQKGDIAEGYSVSREKKESFPLTVTSAQKNPTAFYLCASSIVGAGEAFFGQGTRLTVV.

The rearrangement links TRBV6-5 to TRBJ2-6; 7 nucleotides align to TRBD1. CDR1 MNHEY and CDR2 SVGAGI come from the germline V gene. The CDR3 length is 15 residues. V dropped 8 bases and J dropped 3; count of bases not matched to a gene: 7. The CDR3 loop is CASGDSPFGANVLTF. DNA of the CDR3: TGTGCCAGCGGGGACAGCCCTTTTGGGGCCAACGTCCTGACTTTC.

The V and J genes are TRBV7-2 and TRBJ1-1; D is uncertain. The CDR3 loop spans 17 amino acids. CDR1 is SGHTA and CDR2 is FQGNSA in the germline V gene. V was clipped by 2 bases and J by 0 bases, with 16 bases between them. DNA of the CDR3: TGTGCCAGCAGCTTACAAGCGCAGTCCGATTTGAACACTGAAGCTTTCTTT. Protein product: CASSLQAQSDLNTEAFF.

The chain joins TRBV24-1 to TRBJ1-1; no definite D call. CDR1 is KGHDR and CDR2 is SFDVKD in the germline V gene. The CDR3 is 12 residues long. V lost 9 bases, J lost 6 bases, and 13 bases lay in between. In nucleotides, the CDR3 is TGTGCCACCCGGCGGGGTAACGCTGAAGCTTTCTTT. Translation: CATRRGNAEAFF.

The chain couples TRBV19 to TRBJ1-5; D unclear. Looked up from germline, CDR1 is LNHDA and CDR2 is SQIVND (reference sequence). V was pared by 4 bases and J by 3 bases, with 13 bases between. The CDR3 has 15 amino acids. This CDR3 is CASSKADGDNQPQHF. CDR3 DNA: TGTGCCAGTAGTAAGGCCGACGGAGACAATCAGCCCCAGCATTTT.